The source of this TCR beta chain is a study of blood T cell repertoires in COVID-19. Overall study: Specimens from acute and convalescent COVID-19 originated in the United States, Italy and Spain. PBMCs, B-cell-depleted T cells, or T cells provided the cDNA or gDNA that made up the material.

Trimming cost V 3 bases and J 6 bases, with 16 bases left between them. Per the germline V gene, CDR1 is KGHSH and CDR2 is LQKENI. The CDR3 is made up of 15 amino acids. In the original workflow: Amplification with reference gene primers provided the estimates of nucleated cell counts. Assay: immunoSEQ multiplex PCR; the TCRdb copy retains only in-frame clones and omits some. V and J calls and clone size come straight from that table; D and trimming were deduced from the DNA. Here the sample spans 65,000 to 70,000 clones, 85% being singletons. The receptor was isolated from a man older than 75 with acute or convalescent COVID-19. Sequencing was done on a sample of peripheral blood. V usage is TRBV18 and J usage is TRBJ2-3; tentatively, D is TRBD2 (5 bases). CDR3 amino acids: CASSPSWGAGDTQYF. The CDR3, as DNA: TGTGCCAGCTCACCTTCCTGGGGAGCCGGGGATACGCAGTATTTT.